The 5 T cell receptor beta chains listed next were all sequenced from one sample in a study of cytomegalovirus exposure and HLA in healthy donors. Profiled with immunoSEQ multiplex PCR; TCRdb holds only in-frame clones, not every one. The sample lists around 250,000 clones; 90% were seen once. Sequencing was performed on PBMCs. These receptors all come from a woman in her thirties in good health and CMV-seronegative.

V and J are TRBV15 and TRBJ1-2; D remains ambiguous. This CDR3 is built from 13 residues. The V and J ends lost 2 bases and 5 bases respectively, with 9 bases between them. From germline, CDR1 is LNHNV and CDR2 YYDKDF (reference sequence). In nucleotides, the CDR3 is TGTGCCACCAGCAGACACCGCAATTATGGCTACACCTTC. This translates into CATSRHRNYGYTF.

V and J are TRBV28 and TRBJ1-2; 8 bases match TRBD1. Germline V gives CDR1 MDHEN, CDR2 SYDVKM. There are 15 residues in the CDR3. J lost 4 bases, V lost 5 bases, and 9 bases had no gene match. CDR3 in DNA: TGTGCCAGCAGTACGGACAGGGTGTTAAGCTATGGCTACACCTTC. Translated, it gives CASSTDRVLSYGYTF.

V is TRBV25-1 and J is TRBJ2-7, with D maybe TRBD2 (6 bases). Germline values: CDR1 MGHDK, CDR2 SYGVNS. CDR3 length: 12 amino acids. Trimming took off 8 bases at V and 7 bases at J, with 15 bases between the two ends. Written as DNA, the CDR3 is TGTGCCAGCGGGTGGGGAGGTGGGGAGCAGTACTTC. Translating gives CASGWGGGEQYF.

This chain uses TRBV28 with TRBJ1-2; D gene ambiguous. The germline V gene encodes CDR1 MDHEN and CDR2 SYDVKM. With 2 bases removed from V and 0 bases from J, the gap between germline ends came to 7 bases. The length of the CDR3 is 14 residues. The CDR3 nucleotides read TGTGCCAGCAGTTTACAGGCAACTAACTATGGCTACACCTTC. Amino acid sequence: CASSLQATNYGYTF.

The rearrangement uses TRBV9 and TRBJ2-3; D not certain. This CDR3 has 12 residues. Germline CDR1 and CDR2: SGDLS and YYNGEE. V was pared by 3 bases and J by 3 bases, with 5 bases between. In DNA form, the CDR3 reads TGTGCCAGCAGCGCGGAAACAGATACGCAGTATTTT. Its translation is CASSAETDTQYF.